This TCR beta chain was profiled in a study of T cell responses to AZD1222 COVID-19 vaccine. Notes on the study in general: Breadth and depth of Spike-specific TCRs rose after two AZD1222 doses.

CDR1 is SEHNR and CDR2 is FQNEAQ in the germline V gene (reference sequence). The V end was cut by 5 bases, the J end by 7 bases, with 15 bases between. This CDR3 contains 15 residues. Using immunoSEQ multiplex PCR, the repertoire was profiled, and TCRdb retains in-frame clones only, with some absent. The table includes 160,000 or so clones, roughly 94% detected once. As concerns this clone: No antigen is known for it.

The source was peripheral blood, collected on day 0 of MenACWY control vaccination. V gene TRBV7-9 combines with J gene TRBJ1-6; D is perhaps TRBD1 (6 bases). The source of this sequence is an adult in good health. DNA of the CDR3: TGTGCCAGCAGCCCCCTGGGTACAGGGAATTCACCCCTCCACTTT. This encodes CASSPLGTGNSPLHF. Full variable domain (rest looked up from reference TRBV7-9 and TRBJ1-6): DTGVSQNPRHKITKRGQNVTFRCDPISEHNRLYWYRQTLGQGPEFLTYFQNEAQLEKSRLLSDRFSAERPKGSFSTLEIQRTEQGDSAMYLCASSPLGTGNSPLHFGNGTRLTVT.